One sample yielded the 5 T cell receptor beta chains listed below, sequenced in a study of cytomegalovirus exposure and HLA in healthy donors. Produced via immunoSEQ multiplex PCR; TCRdb's table is partial and in-frame only. This table holds more than 85,000 clones, about 88% found once. The sequenced sample was PBMCs. Receptors were obtained from a woman aged 18-29 years in good health and CMV-seropositive.

The chain employs TRBV5-1 and TRBJ2-7, with a tentative D call TRBD1 (6 bases). Germline CDR1 and CDR2: SGHRS and YFSETQ. Trimming left V 7 bases short and J 0 bases short, with 11 bases between. The CDR3 runs 13 residues. CDR3: CASCMGHSYEQYF. CDR3 nucleotide sequence: TGCGCCAGCTGTATGGGACACTCCTACGAGCAGTACTTC.

CDR3 coding DNA: TGTGCCAGCAGTGGGGACAGGAGCTCCTACAATGAGCAGTTCTTC. As protein: CASSGDRSSYNEQFF. V usage is TRBV6-1 and J usage is TRBJ2-1; 8 bases are shared with TRBD1. V trimming: 4 bases; J trimming: 0 bases; junction bases outside the gene matches: 2. CDR1 and CDR2 from the germline V gene are MNHNS and SASEGT. The CDR3 is made up of 15 amino acids.

The chain employs TRBV27 and TRBJ2-5; weak D call: TRBD2 (5 bases). The CDR3 sequence is 14 residues long. Germline CDR1 and CDR2: MNHEY and SMNVEV (reference sequence). Trimming removed 4 bases from V and 4 bases from J, with 13 bases in between. CDR3 bases: TGTGCCAGCAGTTCCGTCCTAGGAGGAGAGACCCAGTACTTC. Its translation is CASSSVLGGETQYF.

The CDR3 reads CASSVSRTSGGVDNEQFF. CDR3 nucleotides: TGTGCCAGCAGCGTATCAAGGACTAGCGGGGGGGTCGACAATGAGCAGTTCTTC. J is TRBJ2-1 and V is TRBV9; 15 bases align to TRBD2. The V segment lost 1 base and the J segment 5 bases; nucleotides outside the gene matches: 7. Germline V gene sequence: CDR1 SGDLS, CDR2 YYNGEE. The CDR3 covers 18 residues.

The chain couples TRBV5-4 to TRBJ1-2, with D possibly TRBD1 on 5 matching bases. Germline V lookup: CDR1 SGHNT, CDR2 YYREEE (reference sequence). The CDR3 spans 16 residues. V lost 0 bases to trimming and J lost 1 base, with 13 bases between them. CDR3 in amino acids: CASSLASGHLNYGYTF. Written as DNA, the CDR3 is TGTGCCAGCAGCTTGGCATCCGGACACCTTAACTATGGCTACACCTTC.